What follows is one T cell receptor (beta chain) and its context. The sample belongs to a study of blood T cell repertoires in COVID-19. Germline V gene sequence: CDR1 LGHNA, CDR2 YNFKEQ. The CDR3 has 16 residues. V dropped 0 bases and J dropped 0 bases, with 8 bases sitting between them. Source study methods: How many nucleated cells were present was estimated from reference gene primer amplification. Libraries were prepared by immunoSEQ multiplex PCR; TCRdb keeps only in-frame clonotypes and omits some of them. V and J calls and clone size are given by that table; D and trimming were obtained from the DNA. The data hold 150,000 to 200,000 clones, with around 92% observed a single time.

The origin of this receptor is a man aged 25-45 years with COVID-19, enrolled during active disease. Sequencing was done on a sample of peripheral blood. The chain is built from TRBV4-2 and TRBJ2-2, with D possibly matching TRBD2 (5 bases). This chain's CDR3 is CASSQDTGSNTGELFF. The CDR3 nucleotides are TGTGCCAGCAGCCAAGATACGGGGTCGAACACCGGGGAGCTGTTTTTT.